The 8 T cell receptor beta chains presented below share a single source sample, sequenced in a study of blood T cell repertoires in COVID-19. Measured with immunoSEQ multiplex PCR; TCRdb has only the in-frame clones, and not every one. This table has 250,000 to 350,000 clones, roughly nine tenths appearing once. The sample taken for sequencing was peripheral blood. The receptors come from a woman in her 50s who had recovered from COVID-19.

This clone was recorded once. The chain recombines TRBV28 with TRBJ2-3; TRBD1 matches 10 bases. V shed 4 bases, J shed 5 bases, and the junction held 3 bases outside the gene matches. CDR3 length: 14 residues. From germline, CDR1 is MDHEN and CDR2 SYDVKM. The CDR3 reads CASSSGTGVDTQYF. The CDR3 DNA follows: TGTGCCAGCAGTTCAGGGACAGGGGTAGATACGCAGTATTTT.

The rearrangement uses TRBV4-2 and TRBJ1-1; no definite D call. This CDR3 is 13 amino acids long. From germline, CDR1 is LGHNA and CDR2 YNFKEQ. The germline V and J ends were trimmed by 0 bases and 2 bases, with 4 bases remaining between them. The CDR3 here is CASSQEQNTEAFF. In nucleotides, the CDR3 is TGTGCCAGCAGCCAAGAACAAAACACTGAAGCTTTCTTT.

The V call is TRBV6-5, the J call TRBJ1-1; 11 nucleotides line up with TRBD1. There are 14 residues in the CDR3. With 5 bases clipped from V and 5 bases from J, the junction kept 4 bases outside the gene matches. Germline V gene lookup returns CDR1 MNHEY and CDR2 SVGAGI. As DNA, the CDR3 is TGTGCCAGCAGTCTGGGGACAGGGGGAACTGAAGCTTTCTTT. Amino acid sequence: CASSLGTGGTEAFF.

V is TRBV19 and J is TRBJ2-3, with D unclear. CDR3 size: 12 residues. The V end was cut by 2 bases, the J end by 6 bases, with 6 bases between. In germline, CDR1 is LNHDA, CDR2 SQIVND (reference sequence). In DNA, the CDR3 is TGTGCCAGTAGTATACCCGGGGATACGCAGTATTTT. Protein: CASSIPGDTQYF.

The chain has TRBV6-5 and TRBJ2-6; D is unresolved. The CDR3 has 11 residues. Germline CDR1 reads MNHEY; CDR2 reads SVGAGI. V lost 8 bases, J lost 4 bases, and 3 bases lay in between. The CDR3 coding sequence is TGTGCCAGCTCGGGGGCCAACGTCCTGACTTTC. It yields the protein CASSGANVLTF.

This clone was observed once. The chain uses TRBV9 and TRBJ1-3; weak D call: TRBD1 (5 bases). The CDR3 sequence is 16 residues long. Germline CDR1 is SGDLS and CDR2 is YYNGEE. The ends were cut back, 0 bases at V and 3 bases at J, with 13 bases in the middle. CDR3 sequence reads: CASSVGRQSFGNTIYF. The DNA for the CDR3 is TGTGCCAGCAGCGTAGGGAGACAGAGCTTTGGAAACACCATATATTTT. The full variable domain, rest sourced from reference TRBV9 and TRBJ1-3, is DSGVTQTPKHLITATGQRVTLRCSPRSGDLSVYWYQQSLDQGLQFLIQYYNGEERAKGNILERFSAQQFPDLHSELNLSSLELGDSALYFCASSVGRQSFGNTIYFGEGSWLTVV.

V gene TRBV20-1 combines with J gene TRBJ2-3; 7 nucleotides agree with TRBD2. The germline gives CDR1 DFQATT, CDR2 SNEGSKA (reference sequence). The CDR3 is 14 residues long. V shed 3 bases and J 5 bases; nucleotides not matched to a gene: 8. The CDR3 region is CSASGGRGLDTQYF. The CDR3 nucleotides read TGCAGTGCTAGTGGCGGGAGAGGGTTAGATACGCAGTATTTT.

This chain links TRBV9 with TRBJ2-3, with 11 positions matching TRBD2. This CDR3 comprises 18 residues. The germline CDR1 and CDR2 sequences are SGDLS and YYNGEE. Trimming cost V 0 bases and J 6 bases; bases outside gene matches: 12. The CDR3 region has the DNA TGTGCCAGCAGCGTAGACCCCGGACTAGCGGGTTCAAGGGATACGCAGTATTTT. Protein product: CASSVDPGLAGSRDTQYF. Drawing the rest from reference TRBV9 and TRBJ2-3, the complete variable domain is DSGVTQTPKHLITATGQRVTLRCSPRSGDLSVYWYQQSLDQGLQFLIQYYNGEERAKGNILERFSAQQFPDLHSELNLSSLELGDSALYFCASSVDPGLAGSRDTQYFGPGTRLTVL.